The clone carrying this T cell receptor beta chain was observed a single time. This specimen belongs to a study of OX40 agonist ivuxolimab in advanced cancers. Overall study: A history of anti-PD-1, anti-PD-L1 or anti-CTLA-4 therapy was acceptable, and approximately 40% had some. Partial responses were achieved by three patients, one with hepatocellular carcinoma and two with cutaneous melanoma.

Sequenced by immunoSEQ multiplex PCR; TCRdb stores in-frame clones only, minus some. The sample gives over 65,000 clones, less than 95% of which show up once; more than 1.5% is in the top ten. Patients were ruled out by autoimmune disease history or systemic immunosuppression. The origin of this receptor is an adult with an advanced solid tumor such as melanoma, head and neck, liver or kidney cancer. This sample comprised CD4+ or CD8+ T cells sorted from blood, obtained in a trial of the OX40 agonist ivuxolimab.

CDR3 sequence reads: CASKGPESYEQYF. DNA of the CDR3: TGTGCCAGCAAGGGCCCTGAGTCCTACGAGCAGTACTTC. The V gene is TRBV2, the J gene TRBJ2-7, with D unresolved. V lost 7 bases and J 1 base, leaving 11 bases between the germline ends. This CDR3 spans 13 amino acids. Germline CDR1 is SNHLY and CDR2 is FYNNEI.